These 17 T cell receptor beta chains came from one sample sequenced in a study of PD-1 blockade in classical Hodgkin lymphoma. Time point in this sample: newly diagnosed, previously untreated cHL patient sample. The CD4+ T cells used were purified from thawed PBMCs through magnetic negative selection. This table comes from immunoSEQ multiplex PCR, and its TCRdb copy is limited to in-frame clones, with some not included. This sample has 20,000 to 25,000 clones, with 90% to 95% found just once. Sequences were obtained from CD4+ T cells from blood. The receptors were gathered from a human donor with classical Hodgkin lymphoma.

V and J are TRBV5-5 and TRBJ2-5; 7 bases match TRBD2. Germline V gene data show CDR1 as SGHKS and CDR2 as YYEKEE (reference sequence). V trimming: 2 bases; J trimming: 3 bases; junction bases outside the gene matches: 1. CDR3 size: 13 residues. The CDR3 region has the DNA TGTGCCAGCAGCTTTGGACTAGAAGAGACCCAGTACTTC. Translated: CASSFGLEETQYF. The variable domain in full, completed from reference TRBV5-5 and TRBJ2-5, reads DAGVTQSPTHLIKTRGQQVTLRCSPISGHKSVSWYQQVLGQGPQFIFQYYEKEERGRGNFPDRFSARQFPNYSSELNVNALLLGDSALYLCASSFGLEETQYFGPGTRLLVL.

This sequence joins TRBV5-1 and TRBJ2-5; D perhaps matches TRBD1 (5 bases). The CDR3 has 16 amino acids. CDR1 and CDR2 from the germline V gene are SGHRS and YFSETQ. Trimming left V 0 bases short and J 2 bases short, with 14 bases between. The CDR3 DNA sequence: TGCGCCAGCAGCTTGGATCCCCAGGGAATTCAAGAGACCCAGTACTTC. Translated, it gives CASSLDPQGIQETQYF.

The J gene is TRBJ2-1, the V gene TRBV5-1; 8 nucleotides agree with TRBD1. This CDR3 has 13 amino acids. Per germline, CDR1 SGHRS and CDR2 YFSETQ. Trimming took 4 bases from V and 6 from J; bases not matched to a gene: 3. CDR3 region: CASSRTGTNEQFF. The CDR3 bases are TGCGCCAGCAGCAGGACAGGGACCAATGAGCAGTTCTTC.

This chain connects TRBV6-5 to TRBJ1-1; 7 bases map to TRBD1. J lost 1 base, V lost 6 bases, and 5 bases had no gene match. Germline CDR1 reads MNHEY; CDR2 reads SVGAGI. This CDR3 contains 14 residues. Here the CDR3 DNA reads TGTGCCAGCAGGAGCCGGGACAGGAACACTGAAGCTTTCTTT. Residues: CASRSRDRNTEAFF.

The chain joins TRBV27 to TRBJ1-2; 7 nucleotides agree with TRBD1. CDR3 length: 17 amino acids. The V segment lost 5 bases and the J segment 8 bases; nucleotides outside the gene matches: 20. CDR1 is MNHEY, CDR2 SMNVEV, per germline (reference sequence). CDR3 in DNA: TGTGCCAGCAGTCTAGACGCGACCCGAGACAGGGTGGAGGGCTACACCTTC. It specifies CASSLDATRDRVEGYTF.

The rearrangement joins TRBV5-5 to TRBJ2-5, with D possibly TRBD2 on 6 matching bases. With the DNA end fitting TRBJ2-7 better, the J assignment may be wrong. From germline, CDR1 is SGHKS and CDR2 YYEKEE (reference sequence). The CDR3 contains 15 residues. CDR3 protein: CASSRDGTAHYEQYF. In nucleotides, the CDR3 is TGTGCCAGCAGCAGGGACGGGACTGCCCACTACGAGCAGTACTTC.

This clone was seen a few times. V usage is TRBV29-1 and J usage is TRBJ1-2; D not certain. Trimming pared 4 bases from V and 8 bases from J, leaving 11 bases between. The CDR3 runs to 11 residues. The germline CDR1 and CDR2 sequences are SQVTM and ANQGSEA. The CDR3 coding sequence is TGCAGCGTTGGGGATTCCCCGGGCTACACCTTC. This sequence encodes CSVGDSPGYTF. Looking up the rest from reference TRBV29-1 and TRBJ1-2 gives the full variable domain: SAVISQKPSRDICQRGTSLTIQCQVDSQVTMMFWYRQQPGQSLTLIATANQGSEATYESGFVIDKFPISRPNLTFSTLTVSNMSPEDSSIYLCSVGDSPGYTFGSGTRLTVV.

The gene calls are TRBV15 and TRBJ2-1; the match to TRBD1 covers 10 bases. Germline V gene data show CDR1 as LNHNV and CDR2 as YYDKDF (reference sequence). The ends lost 9 bases at V and 9 bases at J; junction bases unmatched: 14. This CDR3 is built from 15 residues. CDR3 amino acids: CATRETGGRYGEQFF. CDR3 DNA: TGTGCCACGAGAGAGACAGGGGGCCGGTACGGTGAGCAGTTCTTC. Complete variable domain (other parts from reference TRBV15 and TRBJ2-1): DAMVIQNPRYQVTQFGKPVTLSCSQTLNHNVMYWYQQKSSQAPKLLFHYYDKDFNNEADTPDNFQSRRPNTSFCFLDIRSPGLGDTAMYLCATRETGGRYGEQFFGPGTRLTVL.

This clone was detected once. The V gene is TRBV6-5, the J gene TRBJ2-1; 7 nucleotides match TRBD2. The CDR3 loop spans 15 amino acids. Germline loops: CDR1 MNHEY, CDR2 SVGAGI. With 2 bases clipped from V and 3 bases from J, the junction kept 4 bases outside the gene matches. DNA of the CDR3: TGTGCCAGCAGTTACACGGCTAGCGGCTACAATGAGCAGTTCTTC. It specifies CASSYTASGYNEQFF.

CDR3 DNA: TGTGCCAGCAGTCTGGACGGTGCCTCTGGGGCCAACGTCCTGACTTTC. Translation: CASSLDGASGANVLTF. The chain is built from TRBV7-9 and TRBJ2-6; no clear D. Looked up from germline, CDR1 is SEHNR and CDR2 is FQNEAQ (reference sequence). The CDR3 is made up of 16 amino acids. The germline V and J ends were trimmed by 6 bases and 0 bases, with 12 bases remaining between them.

The chain recombines TRBV14 with TRBJ2-2; D uncertain. The CDR3 length is 13 residues. Trimming took 4 bases from V and 7 from J, leaving 10 bases between them. Germline lookup yields CDR1 SGHDN and CDR2 FVKESK. The CDR3 loop reads CASSPRIGGELFF. CDR3 in DNA: TGTGCCAGCAGCCCCCGAATAGGCGGGGAGCTGTTTTTT.

This chain joins TRBV14 and TRBJ2-1; D call uncertain. There are 13 residues in the CDR3. Trimming pared 1 base from V and 10 bases from J, leaving 11 bases between. CDR1 and CDR2 (germline): SGHDN, FVKESK. The CDR3, as DNA: TGTGCCAGCAGCCAAGTTCGGCCTAGGGAGCAGTTCTTC. Its translation: CASSQVRPREQFF.

This chain joins TRBV5-5 and TRBJ2-7; the D is unclear. This CDR3 has 12 residues. Germline V gene sequence: CDR1 SGHKS, CDR2 YYEKEE (reference sequence). Trimming left V 0 bases short and J 3 bases short, with 4 bases between. CDR3 residues: CASSLAFYEQYF. The CDR3 DNA follows: TGTGCCAGCAGCTTGGCCTTCTACGAGCAGTACTTC.

The chain joins TRBV29-1 to TRBJ2-1; weak D call: TRBD1 (6 bases). The V gene lost 4 bases and the J gene lost 6 bases, with 19 bases spanning the gap. Germline V CDR1 and CDR2: SQVTM, ANQGSEA. This CDR3 region has 15 residues. CDR3 in amino acids: CSVAHSGHLGNEQFF. The CDR3 DNA reads TGCAGCGTTGCGCATTCGGGACACCTGGGCAATGAGCAGTTCTTC.

V and J are TRBV7-8 and TRBJ2-2; 9 nucleotides match TRBD2. Germline loops: CDR1 SGHVS, CDR2 FQNEAQ. CDR3 length: 17 residues. The V segment lost 5 bases and the J segment 5 bases; nucleotides outside the gene matches: 12. The CDR3 spells CASSMTGTSIVTGELFF. CDR3 sequence (DNA): TGTGCCAGCAGCATGACAGGGACTAGCATTGTAACCGGGGAGCTGTTTTTT.

The rearrangement uses TRBV4-1 and TRBJ2-1; D call uncertain. Germline CDR1 MGHRA, CDR2 YSYEKL. V lost 2 bases and J 3 bases, leaving 14 bases between the germline ends. The CDR3 is 16 residues long. CDR3 nucleotides: TGCGCCAGCAGCCAACTTGACCTCCTGGTCTACAATGAGCAGTTCTTC. This sequence encodes CASSQLDLLVYNEQFF.

The J gene is TRBJ1-2, the V gene TRBV16; D remains unclear. Germline CDR1 is KGHSY and CDR2 is FQNENV. The V end lost 0 bases, the J end lost 5 bases, and 13 bases lay between the germline ends. The CDR3 extends over 15 amino acids. The CDR3 reads CASSQSIGDLYGYTF. The CDR3 coding sequence is TGTGCCAGCAGCCAATCCATCGGAGATCTTTATGGCTACACCTTC. The full variable domain, its missing parts supplied by reference TRBV16 and TRBJ1-2, is GEEVAQTPKHLVRGEGQKAKLYCAPIKGHSYVFWYQQVLKNEFKFLISFQNENVFDETGMPKERFSAKCLPNSPCSLEIQATKLEDSAVYFCASSQSIGDLYGYTFGSGTRLTVV.